These 9 T cell receptor beta chains share one sample of origin, sequenced in a study of prognosis after radiotherapy for stage I lung cancer. Genomic DNA was the source, and TCR beta CDR3 was amplified from it by two-round multiplex PCR. Every TRBV and TRBJ gene had its own specific primer in first-round PCR. TCRdb passed the multiplex PCR reads through MiXCR, listing each CDR3 protein once. Seen here are 13,000 or so distinct CDR3 sequences, 54% observed once, and the top ten hold under 25%. Sequenced here: PBMCs, sampled before or after stereotactic body radiation therapy (not recorded which). The source of these receptors is a donor of 50 years or more with non-small cell lung cancer.

Concerning this clonotype: Given a far larger clone just one base away, this is likely a sequencing read error. This likely comes from a read error, as the CDR3 has no conserved phenylalanine or tryptophan at its end. The chain has TRBV6-4 and TRBJ2-7, with TRBD2 identical over 12 bases. CDR3 length: 13 amino acids. V shed 11 bases, J shed 5 bases, and the junction held 7 bases outside the gene matches. From germline, CDR1 is MRHNA and CDR2 SNTAGT. The chain's CDR3 is CASTSGRTNEQYS. CDR3 nucleotide sequence: TGTGCCTCAACTAGCGGGAGGACCAACGAGCAGTACTCC.

Details on this clonotype: One junction end disagrees with the germline gene, perhaps due to a read error. The chain employs TRBV9 and TRBJ2-7, with D possibly called TRBD1 or TRBD2 (5 bases each). Germline V gene lookup returns CDR1 SGDLS and CDR2 YYNGEE. This CDR3 is built from 15 residues. The CDR3 DNA sequence: TGTTCCAGCAGCCCGGGGCTGTTAGTTCGATCCGAGCAGTACTTC. This gives the protein CSSSPGLLVRSEQYF.

This chain links TRBV7-6 with TRBJ2-2, with 8 bases matching TRBD2. The germline V gene encodes CDR1 SGHVS and CDR2 FNYEAQ. This CDR3 has 18 amino acids. V shed 0 bases, J shed 1 base, and the junction held 7 bases outside the gene matches. CDR3 protein: CASSLALPGGKNTGELFF. CDR3 in DNA: TGTGCCAGCAGCTTAGCACTTCCGGGAGGGAAGAACACCGGGGAGCTGTTTTTT.

The CDR3, as DNA: TGTGCCACCAGTGACCACCGCGTCCAGGGCGGCGAGCAGTACTTC. This gives the protein CATSDHRVQGGEQYF. The chain employs TRBV24-1 and TRBJ2-7; TRBD1 is a possible D gene (5 bases). This CDR3 is built from 15 residues. Germline assignment: CDR1 KGHDR and CDR2 SFDVKD. The germline V and J ends were trimmed by 4 bases and 6 bases, with 18 bases remaining between them.

In its sample, this clonotype ranks as medium-sized (0.01 to 0.1%). The rearrangement joins TRBV27 to TRBJ1-5; possible D gene TRBD1, 5 bases. Germline V lookup: CDR1 MNHEY, CDR2 SMNVEV (reference sequence). V gave up 2 bases and J gave up 3 bases, with 8 bases separating them. This CDR3 contains 14 residues. CDR3 nucleotides: TGTGCCAGCAGTTTAAAGGGGTTCAATCAGCCCCAGCATTTT. Its protein is CASSLKGFNQPQHF.

The chain carries TRBV7-2 and TRBJ1-2; D remains unclear. CDR3 length equals 14 residues. Germline values: CDR1 SGHTA, CDR2 FQGNSA. V lost 8 bases and J 5 bases, leaving 18 bases between the germline ends. The CDR3 DNA reads TGTGCCAGCCAGCCGGCCCAGGTCCCGTATGGCTACACCTTC. Its protein is CASQPAQVPYGYTF.

Remarks on this clonotype: One junction end disagrees with the germline gene, perhaps due to a read error. The V gene is TRBV7-3, the J gene TRBJ2-3, with D unresolved. CDR1 SGHTA and CDR2 FQGTGA come from the germline V gene. This CDR3 has 15 residues. CDR3 in amino acids: CASSLVVLPTDTQYF. In nucleotides, the CDR3 is TGTGCCAGCAGCTTAGTGGTACTCCCGACGGATACTCAGTATTTT.

V gene TRBV20-1 combines with J gene TRBJ2-1, with 9 bases lining up with TRBD2. V gave up 6 bases and J gave up 10 bases; unmatched junction bases: 16. Germline V gene sequence: CDR1 DFQATT, CDR2 SNEGSKA (reference sequence). The CDR3 extends over 15 amino acids. The CDR3 reads CSAPLAGAYKREQFF. In nucleotides, the CDR3 is TGCAGTGCCCCCTTAGCGGGAGCCTATAAAAGGGAGCAGTTCTTC.

Ten or more counts support this clonotype. V usage is TRBV10-3 and J usage is TRBJ2-1, with D tentatively TRBD2 (6 bases). The CDR3 spans 11 residues. Trimming removed 4 bases from V and 9 bases from J, with 7 bases in between. Looked up from germline, CDR1 is ENHRY and CDR2 is SYGVKD. The CDR3 is CAISGGGEQFF. Here the CDR3 DNA reads TGTGCCATCAGTGGGGGAGGTGAGCAGTTCTTC.